This T cell receptor (beta chain) was retrieved from a study of metastatic and nonmetastatic thyroid tumors. The overall study: Repertoires from malignant and benign thyroid patients were compared across blood and tumor or nodule tissue. General study results and limits: When malignant thyroid tumors were compared with benign nodules, TCR beta diversity was reportedly significantly higher in the malignant tumors. This held in both blood and tumor samples.

In germline, CDR1 is KGHDR, CDR2 SFDVKD. This CDR3 comprises 18 residues. Trimming took 4 bases from V and 7 from J; bases not matched to a gene: 12. No patient received treatment before thyroid surgery. This clone has a count of ten or more. The antigen remains unidentified. Source study methods: CDR3 differences across clinicopathological groups were used to build a distant-metastasis classifier for papillary thyroid cancer. TCRdb re-analyzed the PCR reads using MiXCR. The V and J calls and clone size are TCRdb's, not the authors'. The sample includes about 20,000 clones, less than 20% of them seen just once.

V gene TRBV24-1 combines with J gene TRBJ2-1; 13 bases line up with TRBD2. The clonotype was recovered from a female donor with papillary thyroid cancer or a benign thyroid nodule (not recorded which). Some clones in this sample may be carry-over from other donors' samples. The source material was blood. CDR3 in amino acids: CATSDRGRTSGRVNEQFF. CDR3 bases: TGTGCCACCAGTGACCGCGGGCGGACTAGCGGGAGAGTTAATGAGCAGTTCTTC.